This T cell receptor (beta chain) was captured by sequencing in a study of blood T cell repertoires in COVID-19. Original data processing: The assay estimated nucleated cells by amplifying reference gene primers. Clones were sequenced by immunoSEQ multiplex PCR, and TCRdb holds only the in-frame ones, with some missing. The V and J calls and clone size were taken over from that table, and D and trimming were inferred from the DNA. This sample has 150,000 to 200,000 clones, with around 75% found just once. The CDR3 runs to 15 residues. The sequenced sample was peripheral blood. The chain employs TRBV21-1 and TRBJ1-4; TRBD1 was called by the table and not checked on the DNA. TRBV21-1 is assigned pseudogene status. This receptor was identified in a woman aged 80 or over with acute or convalescent COVID-19. CDR3 residues: CASSMGQPLREKLFF. CDR3 DNA: TGTGCCAGCAGCATGGGACAGCCCCTGAGGGAAAAACTGTTTTTT.